The clone carrying this T cell receptor (beta chain) was found once. V was shortened by 5 bases and J by 6 bases, with 9 bases between the two germline ends. The CDR3 contains 12 residues. CDR1 is SGHTA and CDR2 is FQGNSA in the germline V gene. The sample is drawn from a study of blood T cell repertoires in COVID-19. Study details: Collection of acute and convalescent COVID-19 samples took place in the United States, Italy and Spain. PBMCs, B-cell-depleted T cells, or T cells provided the cDNA or gDNA that made up the material.

As handled by the study authors: Reference gene primer amplification in the assay estimated nucleated cell counts. Sequencing used immunoSEQ multiplex PCR; TCRdb keeps in-frame clones, though not all of them. V and J calls and clone size are given by that table; D and trimming were obtained from the DNA. Of 250,000 to 350,000 clones listed, approximately 84% are singletons. Seattle enrolled patients during active infection and tracked them longitudinally. The TCR was taken from a human donor with COVID-19, enrolled during active disease. The donor label of this sample is uncertain. Sample: peripheral blood. The rearrangement links TRBV7-2 to TRBJ2-3; unclear D gene. The CDR3 protein is CASSTLRDTQYF. The CDR3, as DNA: TGTGCCAGCAGCACCCTTCGGGATACGCAGTATTTT.